The 8 T cell receptor beta chains below come from one sample, sequenced in a study of blood T cell repertoires in COVID-19. Measured with immunoSEQ multiplex PCR; TCRdb has only the in-frame clones, and not every one. The table includes 300,000 or so clones, approximately 90% detected once. Sequenced input: PBMCs or T cells enriched from blood (not recorded which). The source is a woman aged 18-35 years who had recovered from COVID-19.

CDR3 DNA sequence: TGTGCCAGCAGCTCGTCTGTGAGGACTGAAGCTTTCTTT. This encodes CASSSSVRTEAFF. This rearrangement joins TRBV7-2 to TRBJ1-1; D unresolved. The V and J ends lost 4 bases and 5 bases respectively, with 11 bases between them. Germline-derived CDR1 and CDR2 are SGHTA and FQGNSA. The CDR3 is 13 residues long.

This chain uses TRBV27 with TRBJ1-1; the D gene is possibly TRBD1 (6 bases). The CDR3 runs 17 residues. V shed 6 bases and J shed 6 bases, with 26 bases lying between them. Per the germline V gene, CDR1 is MNHEY and CDR2 is SMNVEV (reference sequence). In DNA, the CDR3 is TGTGCCAGCAGGTCGGTACAGGGTTACGGGCGGTTCTCTGAAGCTTTCTTT. This codes for CASRSVQGYGRFSEAFF.

V is TRBV6-5 and J is TRBJ2-5, with D possibly TRBD2 on 6 matching bases. V lost 7 bases to trimming and J lost 2 bases, with 14 bases between them. Per the germline V gene, CDR1 is MNHEY and CDR2 is SVGAGI. This CDR3 spans 14 amino acids. CDR3 sequence (DNA): TGTGCCAGCAAGGTGCGGGGTCCTCAAGAGACCCAGTACTTC. Residues: CASKVRGPQETQYF.

The chain has TRBV10-3 and TRBJ1-1; D unresolved. Trimming took 2 bases from V and 3 from J, leaving 10 bases between them. In germline, CDR1 is ENHRY, CDR2 SYGVKD. The CDR3 totals 14 residues. This chain's CDR3 is CAISEVGVDTEAFF. In nucleotides, the CDR3 is TGTGCCATCAGTGAGGTAGGAGTGGACACTGAAGCTTTCTTT.

The chain combines TRBV30 with TRBJ2-3; 9 bases map to TRBD2. This CDR3 contains 15 residues. J gave up 2 bases and V 3 bases, and 6 bases lay outside the gene matches. Germline CDR1 is GTSNPN and CDR2 is SVGIG (reference sequence). In DNA form, the CDR3 reads TGTGCCTGGAGCCCGCTAGCGGGGCTCACAGATACGCAGTATTTT. This translates into CAWSPLAGLTDTQYF. Based on the CDR3 plus reference TRBV30 and TRBJ2-3, the full variable domain is SQTIHQWPATLVQPVGSPLSLECTVEGTSNPNLYWYRQAAGRGLQLLFYSVGIGQISSEVPQNLSASRPQDRQFILSSKKLLLSDSGFYLCAWSPLAGLTDTQYFGPGTRLTVL.

The CDR3: CASSGQRTGELFF. CDR3 DNA sequence: TGTGCCAGCAGTGGACAGCGCACCGGGGAGCTGTTTTTT. The chain has TRBV28 and TRBJ2-2; D perhaps matches TRBD1 (6 bases). The V gene's germline CDR1 is MDHEN and CDR2 SYDVKM. This CDR3 has 13 residues. Between the trimmed V and J ends, which lost 5 bases and 4 bases, there was a span of 8 bases.

This clone appeared a single time. V gene TRBV9 combines with J gene TRBJ2-1; 11 bases are shared with TRBD2. Trimming cost V 1 base and J 7 bases; bases outside gene matches: 16. This CDR3 comprises 19 residues. In germline, CDR1 is SGDLS, CDR2 YYNGEE. The CDR3 DNA is TGTGCCAGCAGCGTATGGGGTTGGGATGATGCTAGCGGGGGGAATGAGCAGTTCTTC. Its protein product is CASSVWGWDDASGGNEQFF.

The chain has TRBV30 and TRBJ1-2; D is ambiguous. Trimming took off 4 bases at V and 4 bases at J, with 7 bases between the two ends. CDR1 and CDR2 from the germline V gene are GTSNPN and SVGIG (reference sequence). The CDR3 extends over 11 amino acids. CDR3: CAWTGTYGYTF. The DNA for the CDR3 is TGTGCCTGGACAGGAACCTATGGCTACACCTTC.